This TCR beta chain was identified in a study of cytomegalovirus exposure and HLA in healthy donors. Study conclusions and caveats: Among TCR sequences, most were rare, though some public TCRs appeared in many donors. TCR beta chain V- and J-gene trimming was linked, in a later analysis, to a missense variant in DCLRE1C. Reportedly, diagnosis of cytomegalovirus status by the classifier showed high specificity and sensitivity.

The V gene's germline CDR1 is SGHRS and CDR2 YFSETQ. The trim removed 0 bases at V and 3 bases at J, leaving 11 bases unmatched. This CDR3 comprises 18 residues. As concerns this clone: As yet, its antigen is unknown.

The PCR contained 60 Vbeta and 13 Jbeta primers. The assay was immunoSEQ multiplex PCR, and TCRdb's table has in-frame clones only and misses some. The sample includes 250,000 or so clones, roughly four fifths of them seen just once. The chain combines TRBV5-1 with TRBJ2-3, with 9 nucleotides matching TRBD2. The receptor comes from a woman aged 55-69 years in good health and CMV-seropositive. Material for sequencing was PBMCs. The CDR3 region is CASSLGWASGTLTDTQYF. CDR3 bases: TGCGCCAGCAGCTTGGGGTGGGCTAGCGGGACCCTTACAGATACGCAGTATTTT. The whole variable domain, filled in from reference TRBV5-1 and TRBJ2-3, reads KAGVTQTPRYLIKTRGQQVTLSCSPISGHRSVSWYQQTPGQGLQFLFEYFSETQRNKGNFPGRFSGRQFSNSRSEMNVSTLELGDSALYLCASSLGWASGTLTDTQYFGPGTRLTVL.